This T cell receptor beta chain was profiled in a study of shared clonotypes between healthy human individuals. There were only Caucasian adults among the donors, and all lived in Nashville, Tennessee. Negatively enriched CD4+ T cells were divided by CD45RA into naive and memory. As to this clone: The same CDR3 is also encoded by other DNA sequences in this sample.

The CDR3 runs to 11 residues. Between the trimmed V and J ends, which lost 3 bases and 7 bases, there was a span of 7 bases. CDR1 and CDR2 from the germline V gene are MDHEN and SYDVKM. The repertoire was sequenced with immunoSEQ multiplex PCR; TCRdb's copy has only in-frame clones and lacks some. This sample has 2 million to 3 million clones, with 80% to 95% found just once. The sequenced sample was naive CD4+ T cells from PBMCs. Subset denoted: CD45RA+ positively selected. The chain uses TRBV28 and TRBJ2-7; D remains unclear. The TCR sequence derives from a man between 18 and 29 years old in good health. Some clones in this sample may be carry-over from other donors' samples. The CDR3 bases are TGTGCCAGCAGTTTGGTCCTGGAGCAGTACTTC. Translation gives CASSLVLEQYF.